In this sample, the clone carrying this T cell receptor (beta chain) turned up a few times. The source of the sample is a study of blood T cells in healthy people across ages. Deletions cut 4 bases from V and 1 base from J, with 16 bases between. CDR3 length equals 16 residues. Germline CDR1 SGHRS, CDR2 YFSETQ. For the second PCR, which ran for roughly 6 to 12 cycles, a sample-barcoded 5' primer and a J-beta primer mix were used. TCRdb called the 5' RACE reads again in MiXCR, with one record for every CDR3 protein. The table records 600,000 to 800,000 distinct CDR3 sequences, 21% of them present only once.

Sequences were obtained from blood. The clonotype comes from a man in his 70s in good health. V gene TRBV5-1 combines with J gene TRBJ2-3, with D perhaps matching TRBD1 or TRBD2 (6 bases each). This CDR3 is CASSTQGGGGTDTQYF. In nucleotides, the CDR3 is TGCGCCAGCAGCACACAGGGAGGTGGTGGCACAGATACGCAGTATTTT. Together with reference TRBV5-1 and TRBJ2-3, the CDR3 gives the full variable domain: KAGVTQTPRYLIKTRGQQVTLSCSPISGHRSVSWYQQTPGQGLQFLFEYFSETQRNKGNFPGRFSGRQFSNSRSEMNVSTLELGDSALYLCASSTQGGGGTDTQYFGPGTRLTVL.